Listed below are T cell receptor beta chains from one sample, sequenced in a study of T-cell memory formation after mild COVID-19. TCRdb processed the 5' RACE reads anew with MiXCR; each CDR3 protein has one entry. This table has 300,000 to 350,000 distinct CDR3 sequences, just under 20% appearing once. Sequencing used PBMCs or a T cell subset sorted from them (not recorded which). The source is a man aged 18 to 29 who had mild COVID-19 (a few samples of this study predate the infection). Cell type and time point are not known. The CDR3 runs from the conserved cysteine through the conserved F or W. Each record gives: CDR3 protein, CDR3 DNA, CDR3 length, V gene, J gene, clone size, D gene. A D gene is named only where the DNA matches it firmly. Size values are once, few and many counts, or a class for expanded clones, and some rows have none.

CDR3aa: CSATTGGYGYTF; CDR3nt: TGCAGTGCTACGACAGGGGGCTATGGCTACACCTTC; len: 12; v_gene: TRBV20-1; j_gene: TRBJ1-2; abundance: NA; d_gene: TRBD1
CDR3aa: CAISGQAEGIQYF; CDR3nt: TGTGCCATCAGTGGACAGGCTGAGGGGATTCAGTACTTC; len: 13; v_gene: TRBV10-3; j_gene: TRBJ2-4; abundance: few; d_gene: NA
CDR3aa: CASSFPGQYEQYF; CDR3nt: TGTGCCAGCAGTTTCCCGGGACAGTACGAGCAGTACTTC; len: 13; v_gene: TRBV12-3/TRBV12-4; j_gene: TRBJ2-7; abundance: many; d_gene: TRBD1
CDR3aa: CASSQDGGWDEQFF; CDR3nt: TGCGCCAGCAGCCAAGATGGCGGATGGGATGAGCAGTTCTTC; len: 14; v_gene: TRBV4-1; j_gene: TRBJ2-1; abundance: few; d_gene: NA
CDR3aa: CSARVQGQGSGANVLTF; CDR3nt: TGCAGTGCTAGAGTCCAGGGACAGGGCTCTGGGGCCAACGTCCTGACTTTC; len: 17; v_gene: TRBV20-1; j_gene: TRBJ2-6; abundance: few; d_gene: TRBD1
CDR3aa: CASTRTSYNEQFF; CDR3nt: TGTGCCAGCACTAGGACGAGTTACAATGAGCAGTTCTTC; len: 13; v_gene: TRBV6-1; j_gene: TRBJ2-1; abundance: NA; d_gene: NA
CDR3aa: CASSQERAANTEAFF; CDR3nt: TGCGCCAGCAGCCAAGAGAGAGCGGCGAACACTGAAGCTTTCTTT; len: 15; v_gene: TRBV4-3; j_gene: TRBJ1-1; abundance: NA; d_gene: NA
CDR3aa: CASSYLRLAGGVGTDTQYF; CDR3nt: TGTGCCAGCAGTTACTTGAGGCTAGCGGGGGGAGTAGGCACAGATACGCAGTATTTT; len: 19; v_gene: TRBV6-6; j_gene: TRBJ2-3; abundance: few; d_gene: TRBD2
CDR3aa: CASSLVSAVWQTQYF; CDR3nt: TGTGCCAGCAGCTTGGTATCAGCCGTGTGGCAGACCCAGTACTTC; len: 15; v_gene: TRBV5-6; j_gene: TRBJ2-5; abundance: NA; d_gene: NA
CDR3aa: CASSSRPYWTIRPHNEQFF; CDR3nt: TGTGCCAGCAGTTCTCGCCCCTACTGGACTATCCGTCCCCACAATGAGCAGTTCTTC; len: 19; v_gene: TRBV6-6; j_gene: TRBJ2-1; abundance: NA; d_gene: NA
CDR3aa: CASSLAQAAFF; CDR3nt: TGTGCCAGCAGTTTGGCACAGGCGGCTTTCTTT; len: 11; v_gene: TRBV12-3/TRBV12-4; j_gene: TRBJ1-1; abundance: few; d_gene: NA